This T cell receptor (beta chain) was obtained from a study of kidney transplant recipient with SARS-CoV-2 infection. The CDR3 covers 15 residues. The germline gives CDR1 DFQATT, CDR2 SNEGSKA (reference sequence). TCRdb re-analysed the reads in MiXCR, keeping a single row per CDR3 protein. This table has roughly 250,000 distinct CDR3 sequences, under 30% appearing once. Many counts were recorded for this clonotype. The receptor's source is a male patient between 25 and 39 years old who had COVID-19 and was a kidney transplant recipient. Some T cells may be graft donor cells. The chain joins TRBV20-1 to TRBJ2-4; 7 positions agree with TRBD2. The better agreement between TRBJ2-7 and the DNA end casts doubt on the J call. The source material was a blood sample, sampled at baseline and on day 111 from a kidney transplant recipient. In DNA, the CDR3 is TGCAGTGCTCCAAAATCAGAGGGACTACCCTACGAGCAGTACTTC. Protein: CSAPKSEGLPYEQYF.